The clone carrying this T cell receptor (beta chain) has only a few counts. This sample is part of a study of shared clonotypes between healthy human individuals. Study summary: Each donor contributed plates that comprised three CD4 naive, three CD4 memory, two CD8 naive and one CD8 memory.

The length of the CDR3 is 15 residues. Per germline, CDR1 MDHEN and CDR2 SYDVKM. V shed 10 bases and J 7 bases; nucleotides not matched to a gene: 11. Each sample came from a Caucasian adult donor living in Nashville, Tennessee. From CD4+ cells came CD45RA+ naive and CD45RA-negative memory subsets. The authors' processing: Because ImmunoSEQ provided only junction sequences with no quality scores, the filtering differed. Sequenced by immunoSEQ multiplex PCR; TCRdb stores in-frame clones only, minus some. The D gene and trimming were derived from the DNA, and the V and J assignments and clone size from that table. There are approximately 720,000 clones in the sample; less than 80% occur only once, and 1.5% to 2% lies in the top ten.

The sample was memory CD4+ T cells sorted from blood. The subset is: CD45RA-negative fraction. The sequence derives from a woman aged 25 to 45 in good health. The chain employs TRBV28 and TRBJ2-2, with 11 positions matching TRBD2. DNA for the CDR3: TGTGCCACCACACACGGACTAGCGGGTATCGGGGAGCTGTTTTTT. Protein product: CATTHGLAGIGELFF.